These 14 T cell receptor beta chains originate from one sample sequenced in a study of Ad26.COV2.S vaccination and SARS-CoV-2 variants. Regarding treatment: some 20 received Ad26.COV2.S at low or high dose, single or two shots; roughly 5 received placebo; per-sample allocation not given. Day 63 following the first vaccine or placebo injection was when the samples were taken. The assay was immunoSEQ multiplex PCR, and TCRdb's table has in-frame clones only and misses some. Among a few hundred thousand clones listed, roughly 90% were seen once. The material sequenced was peripheral blood, taken in a trial of Ad26.COV2.S vaccine versus placebo. All receptors derive from a person between 18 and 59 years old who received the Ad26.COV2.S COVID-19 vaccine or a placebo.

The CDR3 loop reads CASSQSSRLNTEAFF. DNA of the CDR3: TGCGCCAGCAGCCAATCATCCAGGTTGAACACTGAAGCTTTCTTT. The chain combines TRBV4-1 with TRBJ1-1, with unresolved D. Germline V CDR1 and CDR2: MGHRA, YSYEKL. This CDR3 is built from 15 residues. Deletions cut 2 bases from V and 0 bases from J, with 10 bases between.

The V gene is TRBV30, the J gene TRBJ1-2, with D unclear. Trimming removed 1 base from V and 4 bases from J, with 13 bases in between. Germline-derived CDR1 and CDR2 are GTSNPN and SVGIG (reference sequence). The CDR3 runs 14 residues. The CDR3 nucleotides read TGTGCCTGGAGTGGCCAGGTAGAAAGCTATGGCTACACCTTC. Its protein is CAWSGQVESYGYTF. The complete variable domain, with remaining parts taken from reference TRBV30 and TRBJ1-2, reads SQTIHQWPATLVQPVGSPLSLECTVEGTSNPNLYWYRQAAGRGLQLLFYSVGIGQISSEVPQNLSASRPQDRQFILSSKKLLLSDSGFYLCAWSGQVESYGYTFGSGTRLTVV.

This clone has a handful of counts. Here the CDR3 reads CASSLARVDGYTF. In DNA form, the CDR3 reads TGTGCCAGCAGCTTAGCGCGCGTGGATGGCTACACCTTC. V gene TRBV7-9 combines with J gene TRBJ1-2, with D unclear. CDR3 length: 13 residues. Germline loops: CDR1 SEHNR, CDR2 FQNEAQ (reference sequence). The germline V and J ends were trimmed by 0 bases and 6 bases, with 8 bases remaining between them.

The chain has TRBV10-3 and TRBJ1-2; 8 nucleotides align to TRBD1. J gave up 2 bases and V 3 bases, and 5 bases lay outside the gene matches. CDR1 and CDR2 from the germline V gene are ENHRY and SYGVKD. The CDR3 runs to 15 residues. CDR3 protein: CAISEGQGANYGYTF. CDR3 nucleotide sequence: TGTGCCATCAGTGAAGGACAGGGTGCAAACTATGGCTACACCTTC.

The chain joins TRBV28 to TRBJ2-7; possible D gene TRBD2, 5 bases. Germline V gives CDR1 MDHEN, CDR2 SYDVKM. The CDR3 has 12 residues. Trimming left V 2 bases short and J 3 bases short, with 5 bases between. The CDR3 loop is CASSLEGYEQYF. The DNA for the CDR3 is TGTGCCAGCAGTTTAGAGGGCTACGAGCAGTACTTC.

The V and J genes are TRBV4-2 and TRBJ2-1; D is uncertain. The CDR3 is 12 residues long. Germline CDR1 is LGHNA and CDR2 is YNFKEQ. V dropped 2 bases and J dropped 7 bases, with 6 bases sitting between them. CDR3 DNA: TGTGCCAGCAGCCAAAATAAGAATGAGCAGTTCTTC. Amino acid sequence: CASSQNKNEQFF.

This chain uses TRBV19 with TRBJ2-2, with D uncertain. Between the trimmed V and J ends, which lost 1 base and 1 base, there was a span of 4 bases. This CDR3 region has 14 residues. The germline V gene has CDR1 LNHDA and CDR2 SQIVND (reference sequence). CDR3 DNA sequence: TGTGCCAGTAGTATAGCGGGGAACACCGGGGAGCTGTTTTTT. Protein product: CASSIAGNTGELFF.

Concerning this clone itself: The same CDR3 arises from other DNA sequences in this sample as well. The V gene is TRBV30, the J gene TRBJ1-5, with D possibly being TRBD1 (5 bases). Between the trimmed V and J ends, which lost 2 bases and 4 bases, there was a span of 9 bases. Germline assignment: CDR1 GTSNPN and CDR2 SVGIG (reference sequence). The CDR3 sequence is 13 residues long. The CDR3 here is CAWSRDSNQPQHF. The CDR3 DNA follows: TGTGCCTGGAGTAGGGACTCTAATCAGCCCCAGCATTTT.

The chain is built from TRBV7-9 and TRBJ2-7; TRBD2 matches at 10 bases. Trimming took 5 bases from V and 4 from J; bases not matched to a gene: 8. CDR3 size: 15 residues. CDR1 is SEHNR and CDR2 is FQNEAQ in the germline V gene (reference sequence). The CDR3 loop reads CASSPAGGAGYEQYF. CDR3 nucleotides: TGTGCCAGCAGCCCAGCGGGGGGGGCGGGTTACGAGCAGTACTTC.

V usage is TRBV20-1 and J usage is TRBJ1-1; unclear D gene. The V end was cut by 6 bases, the J end by 5 bases, with 10 bases between. Germline V gives CDR1 DFQATT, CDR2 SNEGSKA (reference sequence). The CDR3 sequence is 11 residues long. The chain's CDR3 is CSALGFTEAFF. The CDR3 DNA is TGCAGTGCCCTAGGTTTTACTGAAGCTTTCTTT.

This clone was seen a few times. The chain links TRBV2 to TRBJ2-1, with no clear D. The CDR3 has 13 residues. Germline V gives CDR1 SNHLY, CDR2 FYNNEI. Trimming shortened V by 3 bases and J by 7 bases, and 10 bases separated the two germline ends. The CDR3 protein is CASSEWKGNEQFF. Here the CDR3 DNA reads TGTGCCAGCAGTGAGTGGAAAGGGAATGAGCAGTTCTTC.

V usage is TRBV6-2 or TRBV6-3 and J usage is TRBJ2-3; D tentatively fits TRBD1 or TRBD2 (5 bases each). Between the trimmed V and J ends, which lost 4 bases and 2 bases, there was a span of 10 bases. Per germline, CDR1 MNHEY and CDR2 SVGEGT. This CDR3 is built from 14 residues. In DNA form, the CDR3 reads TGTGCCAGCAGTTCGGGACGCCTCACAGATACGCAGTATTTT. Residues: CASSSGRLTDTQYF.

This sequence joins TRBV6-1 and TRBJ2-3; D is undetermined. From germline, CDR1 is MNHNS and CDR2 SASEGT. This CDR3 is built from 13 residues. V dropped 1 base and J dropped 4 bases, with 6 bases sitting between them. The CDR3, as DNA: TGTGCCAGCAGTGAAGAGGTCCCAGATACGCAGTATTTT. This translates into CASSEEVPDTQYF.

J is TRBJ2-5 and V is TRBV29-1; D assignment may be TRBD1 or TRBD2 (5 bases each). Germline assignment: CDR1 SQVTM and CDR2 ANQGSEA. The CDR3 is made up of 12 amino acids. The ends were cut back, 6 bases at V and 5 bases at J, with 13 bases in the middle. CDR3 in DNA: TGCAGCGTAGGGGACGGGTGGGAGACCCAGTACTTC. The encoded protein is CSVGDGWETQYF.